This T cell receptor (beta chain) originates from a study of Ad26.COV2.S vaccination and SARS-CoV-2 variants. Study conclusions and caveats: Vaccine recipients showed a spike-specific TCR breadth that was higher than in placebo recipients. Whether participants received vaccine or placebo, their non-spike TCR breadth was similar.

Concerning this clone itself: Antigen specificity is unknown.

The treatment denotes: 15 to 20 received Ad26.COV2.S at low or high dose, single or two shots; 5 received placebo; per-sample allocation not given. Collection of samples fell on day 63 after the first vaccine or placebo injection. V was clipped by 4 bases and J by 0 bases, with 13 bases between them. Looked up from germline, CDR1 is MNHEY and CDR2 is SVGEGT. CDR3 size: 16 residues. Method: immunoSEQ multiplex PCR; TCRdb's copy keeps in-frame clones and lacks some. Of about 440,000 clones listed, roughly 87% are singletons. Here the sequenced sample was peripheral blood, taken in a trial of Ad26.COV2.S vaccine versus placebo. The sequence was obtained from a person aged 18 to 59 who received the Ad26.COV2.S COVID-19 vaccine or a placebo. V and J are TRBV6-2 or TRBV6-3 and TRBJ2-4; D ambiguous. The CDR3 bases are TGTGCCAGCAGTTCGAACAGAATCCTAGCCAAAAACATTCAGTACTTC. Translating gives CASSSNRILAKNIQYF.